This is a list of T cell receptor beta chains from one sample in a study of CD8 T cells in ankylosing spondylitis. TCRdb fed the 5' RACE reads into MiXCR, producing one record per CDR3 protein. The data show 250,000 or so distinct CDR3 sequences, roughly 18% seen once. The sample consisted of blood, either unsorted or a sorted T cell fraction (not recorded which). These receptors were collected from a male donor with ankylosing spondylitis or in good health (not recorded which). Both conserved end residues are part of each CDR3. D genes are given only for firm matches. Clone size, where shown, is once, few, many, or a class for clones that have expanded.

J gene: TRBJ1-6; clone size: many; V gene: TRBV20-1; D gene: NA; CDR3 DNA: TGCAGTGCTACAGACTGGGATTCACCCCTCCACTTT; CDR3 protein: CSATDWDSPLHF
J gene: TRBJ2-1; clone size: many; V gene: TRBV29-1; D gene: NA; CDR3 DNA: TGCAGCGTTAGTGGCGGCCAGGCCTATGAGCAGTTCTTC; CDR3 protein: CSVSGGQAYEQFF
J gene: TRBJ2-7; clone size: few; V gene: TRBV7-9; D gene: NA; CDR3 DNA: TGTGCCAGCAGCGGAGCAGGGGCTTGGGAGCAGTACTTC; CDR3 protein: CASSGAGAWEQYF
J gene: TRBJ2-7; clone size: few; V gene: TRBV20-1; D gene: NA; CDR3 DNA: TGCAGTGCTATCGAGTTCACCAGCTCCTACGAGCAGTACTTC; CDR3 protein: CSAIEFTSSYEQYF
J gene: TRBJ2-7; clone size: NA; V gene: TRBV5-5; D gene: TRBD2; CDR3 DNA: TGTGCCAGCAGCTTGACGCGGGAGTTGATCGAGCAGTACTTC; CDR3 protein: CASSLTRELIEQYF
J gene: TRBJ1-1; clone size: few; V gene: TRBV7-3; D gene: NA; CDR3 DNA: TGTGCCAGCAGCTTAAGGGACTCCACTGAAGCTTTCTTT; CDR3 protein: CASSLRDSTEAFF
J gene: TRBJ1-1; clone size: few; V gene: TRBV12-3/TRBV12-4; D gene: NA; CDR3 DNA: TGTGCCAGCAGTTTAATGGCCACCTCTAGGGACACTGAAGCTTTCTTT; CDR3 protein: CASSLMATSRDTEAFF
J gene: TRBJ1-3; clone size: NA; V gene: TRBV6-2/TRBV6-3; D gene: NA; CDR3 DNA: TGTGCCAGCAGGCGACAAACCTCTGGAAACACCATATATTTT; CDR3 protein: CASRRQTSGNTIYF
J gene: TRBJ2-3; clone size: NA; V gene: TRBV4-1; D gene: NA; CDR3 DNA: TGCGCCAGCAGCCAAGATCATCCGGGGACGGGCACAGATACGCAGTATTTT; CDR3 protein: CASSQDHPGTGTDTQYF
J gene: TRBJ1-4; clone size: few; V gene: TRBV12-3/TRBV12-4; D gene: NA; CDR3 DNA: TGTGCCAGCACCTCAGAGTTTGCAACTAATGAAAAACTGTTTTTT; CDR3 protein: CASTSEFATNEKLFF
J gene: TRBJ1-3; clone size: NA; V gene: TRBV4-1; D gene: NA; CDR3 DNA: TGCGCCAGCAGCCAACCTCCGGGCCTCTGGGGACTCGGAAACACCATATATTTT; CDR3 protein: CASSQPPGLWGLGNTIYF
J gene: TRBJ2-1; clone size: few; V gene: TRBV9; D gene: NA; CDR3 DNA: TGTGCCAGCAGCGTAACCGTTCAGCTTCACGGTGAGCAGTTCTTC; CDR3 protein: CASSVTVQLHGEQFF
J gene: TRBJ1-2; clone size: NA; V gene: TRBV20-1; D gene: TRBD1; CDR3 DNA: TGCAGTGCTAGGGCCAGACAGGGGATCTATGGCTACACCTTC; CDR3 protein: CSARARQGIYGYTF
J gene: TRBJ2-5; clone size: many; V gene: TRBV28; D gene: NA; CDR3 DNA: TGTGCCAGCACGGGAGTTGGGAAGACCCAGTACTTC; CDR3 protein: CASTGVGKTQYF
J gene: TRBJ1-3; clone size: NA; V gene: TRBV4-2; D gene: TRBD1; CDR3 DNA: TGTGCCAGCAGCCAAGATCCAGGGGGTAGCACCATATATTTT; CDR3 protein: CASSQDPGGSTIYF
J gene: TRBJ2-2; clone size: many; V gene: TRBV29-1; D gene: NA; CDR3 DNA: TGCAGCGTTAGAAACACAGGGATTAACACCGGGGAGCTGTTTTTT; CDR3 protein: CSVRNTGINTGELFF
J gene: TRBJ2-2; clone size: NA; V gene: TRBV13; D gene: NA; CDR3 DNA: TGTGCCTGCGGACTGTCTATTTCCGGGGAGCTGTTTTTT; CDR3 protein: CACGLSISGELFF
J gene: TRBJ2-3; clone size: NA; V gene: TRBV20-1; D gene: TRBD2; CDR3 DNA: TGCAGTGCCGCTGGACTAGCGGGAGTCTTCACAGATACGCAGTATTTT; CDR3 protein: CSAAGLAGVFTDTQYF
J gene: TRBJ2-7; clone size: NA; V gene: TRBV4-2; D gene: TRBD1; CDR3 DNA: TGTGCCAGCAGCCAACCAACCGGGACAGGGGACTACGAGCAGTACTTC; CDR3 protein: CASSQPTGTGDYEQYF
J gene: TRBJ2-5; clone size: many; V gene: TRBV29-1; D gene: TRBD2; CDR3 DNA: TGCAGCGTTGAATCGGGACTACAAGAGACCCAGTACTTC; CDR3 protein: CSVESGLQETQYF
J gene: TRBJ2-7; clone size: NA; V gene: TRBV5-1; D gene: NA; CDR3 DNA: TGCGCCAGCAGCCCCCCTAAGGTGGGAAAATGGGACTACGAGCAGTACTTC; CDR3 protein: CASSPPKVGKWDYEQYF
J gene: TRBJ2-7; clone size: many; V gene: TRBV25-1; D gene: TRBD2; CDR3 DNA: TGTGCCAGCAGTGAACCGTCCGGACTAGCGGGCTACGAGCAGTACTTC; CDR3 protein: CASSEPSGLAGYEQYF
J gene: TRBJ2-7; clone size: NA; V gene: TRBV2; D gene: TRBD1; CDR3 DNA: TGTGCCAGCGCCCGGGACAGCTCCTACGAGCAGTACTTC; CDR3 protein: CASARDSSYEQYF
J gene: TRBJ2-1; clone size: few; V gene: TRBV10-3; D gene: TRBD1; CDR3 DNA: TGTGCCATCAGTGAGTCGGGGGACAGGGGAGACAATGAGCAGTTCTTC; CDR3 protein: CAISESGDRGDNEQFF
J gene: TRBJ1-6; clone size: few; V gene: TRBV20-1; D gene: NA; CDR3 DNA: TGCAGCCCGACTAGTCCACCCCTCCACTTT; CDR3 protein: CSPTSPPLHF
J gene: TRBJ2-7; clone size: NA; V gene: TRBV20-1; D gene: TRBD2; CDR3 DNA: TGCAGTGCTAGAGTGGTGACTAGCGGAAACTACGAGCAGTACTTC; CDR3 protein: CSARVVTSGNYEQYF
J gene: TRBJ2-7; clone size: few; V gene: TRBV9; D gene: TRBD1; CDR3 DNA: TGTGCCAGCAGCGTCGGGACAGACAGATTCGAGCAGTACTTC; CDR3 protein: CASSVGTDRFEQYF
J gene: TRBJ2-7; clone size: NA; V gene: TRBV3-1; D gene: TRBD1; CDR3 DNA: TGTGCCAGCAGCCCCTCGAGACAGGGCCCCACCTACGAGCAGTACTTC; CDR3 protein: CASSPSRQGPTYEQYF
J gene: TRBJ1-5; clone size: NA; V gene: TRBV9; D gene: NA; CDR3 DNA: TGTGCCAGCAGCGTAGCCCCGGGTCAGCCCCAGCATTTT; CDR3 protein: CASSVAPGQPQHF
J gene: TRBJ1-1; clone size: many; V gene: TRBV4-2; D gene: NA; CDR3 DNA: TGTGCCAGCAGCCAAGACCCGGCAGGGGTGGGCACTGAAGCTTTCTTT; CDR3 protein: CASSQDPAGVGTEAFF